This T cell receptor (beta chain) originates from a study of blood T cell repertoires in COVID-19. Across the whole study: T cells, B-cell-depleted T cells, or PBMCs provided the cDNA or gDNA that served as material.

Original analysis: Reference gene primer amplification yielded estimated nucleated cell counts. TCRdb's copy holds only in-frame clones and misses some; the assay was immunoSEQ multiplex PCR. That table supplies the V and J calls and clone size; D and trimming were determined from the DNA. The sample records about 260,000 clones, more than 75% being singletons. Germline loops: CDR1 MGHDK, CDR2 SYGVNS. V trimming: 4 bases; J trimming: 4 bases; junction bases outside the gene matches: 5. This CDR3 contains 14 residues. The V call is TRBV25-1, the J call TRBJ1-2; 8 bases line up with TRBD1. Material for sequencing was peripheral blood. This TCR came from a man in his forties or fifties with active or convalescent COVID-19. The CDR3: CASSGGQVGYGYTF. The DNA of the CDR3 is TGTGCCAGCAGTGGGGGACAGGTTGGCTATGGCTACACCTTC.